The rows below give T cell receptor beta chains drawn from one sample of a study of radiation and T cells in renal cell carcinoma. Clones were sequenced by immunoSEQ multiplex PCR, and TCRdb holds only the in-frame ones, with some missing. Among 130,000 to 150,000 clones, about 88% were seen once, and the ten largest hold around 13%. Source: blood, taken from a patient whose treatment included radiotherapy and nephrectomy. The source of these receptors is a woman in her forties or fifties with renal cell carcinoma. CDR3s include the opening cysteine and the closing phenylalanine or tryptophan. Fields, in order: clone size, J gene, V gene, D gene, CDR3 DNA, CDR3 protein. A D gene is named only where the DNA matches it firmly. A clone size is listed for some rows: how often the clone was seen (once, few, many), or a class if it is expanded.

clone_size: NA
j_call: TRBJ2-5
v_call: TRBV29-1
d_call: TRBD2
cdr3_nt: TGCAGCGTGGGGGGGGTTCGAGAGACCCAGTACTTC
cdr3_aa: CSVGGVRETQYF

clone_size: NA
j_call: TRBJ2-7
v_call: TRBV7-8
d_call: NA
cdr3_nt: TGTGCCAGCAGCGTCCCCCGTGGGTCCTCTAACGAGCAGTACTTC
cdr3_aa: CASSVPRGSSNEQYF

clone_size: NA
j_call: TRBJ2-3
v_call: TRBV10-2
d_call: TRBD2
cdr3_nt: TGCGCCAGCAGGGGGACTAGCGCTTCCACAGATACGCAGTATTTT
cdr3_aa: CASRGTSASTDTQYF

clone_size: once
j_call: TRBJ1-2
v_call: TRBV30
d_call: NA
cdr3_nt: TGTGCCTGGAGTGTACAGACCAACTATGGCTACACCTTC
cdr3_aa: CAWSVQTNYGYTF

clone_size: few
j_call: TRBJ1-6
v_call: TRBV9
d_call: NA
cdr3_nt: TGTGCCAGCAGCGTGGGCCAGGGCTCCTGGGGGGCCCTCCACTTT
cdr3_aa: CASSVGQGSWGALHF

clone_size: NA
j_call: TRBJ2-3
v_call: TRBV6-5
d_call: NA
cdr3_nt: TGTGCCAGCGGGGGAAGCACAGATACGCAGTATTTT
cdr3_aa: CASGGSTDTQYF

clone_size: NA
j_call: TRBJ2-7
v_call: TRBV6-5
d_call: NA
cdr3_nt: TGTGCCAGCAGTCAGGCCGGGGACGGCAACGAGCAGTACTTC
cdr3_aa: CASSQAGDGNEQYF

clone_size: NA
j_call: TRBJ1-1
v_call: TRBV19
d_call: TRBD1
cdr3_nt: TGTGCCAGCCTACGGACAGGATATTCTGAAGCTTTCTTT
cdr3_aa: CASLRTGYSEAFF

clone_size: few
j_call: TRBJ1-6
v_call: TRBV4-2
d_call: NA
cdr3_nt: TGTGCCAGCAGCCAAGCCCGGAATAATTCACCCCTCCACTTT
cdr3_aa: CASSQARNNSPLHF

clone_size: once
j_call: TRBJ2-3
v_call: TRBV5-4
d_call: NA
cdr3_nt: TGTGCCAGCAGCCCCAACATTGGACGGAATTATACGCAGTATTTT
cdr3_aa: CASSPNIGRNYTQYF

clone_size: NA
j_call: TRBJ2-1
v_call: TRBV6-1
d_call: TRBD1
cdr3_nt: TGTGGGTTCTCGACAGGGGGAGACAATGAGCAGTTCTTC
cdr3_aa: CGFSTGGDNEQFF

clone_size: NA
j_call: TRBJ1-6
v_call: TRBV30
d_call: TRBD1
cdr3_nt: TGTGCCTGGAGTGCAGACAGGGTGAGCTCCTATAATTCACCCCTCCACTTT
cdr3_aa: CAWSADRVSSYNSPLHF

clone_size: NA
j_call: TRBJ2-7
v_call: TRBV7-8
d_call: NA
cdr3_nt: TGTGCCAGCAGCCGAACGGAGGGTCCCCCCTACGAGCAGTACTTC
cdr3_aa: CASSRTEGPPYEQYF

clone_size: NA
j_call: TRBJ2-5
v_call: TRBV9
d_call: TRBD2
cdr3_nt: TGTGCCAGCAGCGAGAGGACCGGGACTAGCAGCCAAGAGACCCAGTACTTC
cdr3_aa: CASSERTGTSSQETQYF

clone_size: NA
j_call: TRBJ1-1
v_call: TRBV7-9
d_call: NA
cdr3_nt: TGTGCCAGCAGCTTAAGTCAAGCCGGGAGGGACACTGAAGCTTTCTTT
cdr3_aa: CASSLSQAGRDTEAFF

clone_size: few
j_call: TRBJ1-5
v_call: TRBV29-1
d_call: NA
cdr3_nt: TGCAGCGTTGATTTGGGGGATGGGCCCCAGCATTTT
cdr3_aa: CSVDLGDGPQHF

clone_size: NA
j_call: TRBJ2-3
v_call: TRBV5-4
d_call: TRBD2
cdr3_nt: TGTGCCAGCAGACTGGGCCGGGAGGGCACAGATACGCAGTATTTT
cdr3_aa: CASRLGREGTDTQYF

clone_size: few
j_call: TRBJ1-1
v_call: TRBV29-1
d_call: TRBD1
cdr3_nt: TGCAGCGTTGAGCGACAGGGCCCTGAAGCTTTCTTT
cdr3_aa: CSVERQGPEAFF